This T cell receptor beta chain derives from a study of T cells in Graves' hyperthyroidism and ophthalmopathy. Points from the study as a whole: The majority of expanded thyroid clonotypes above 0.001 also appeared in blood.

Amplification of TCR beta CDR3 regions used RNA as the template. First-round RT-PCR of the TCR CDR3 relied on the HTBI primer set. MiXCR, applied by TCRdb to the multiplex PCR reads, yields one record per CDR3 protein. Of more than 550,000 distinct CDR3 sequences in the sample, roughly 20% were seen once. This CDR3 is built from 16 residues. J lost 0 bases, V lost 8 bases, and 8 bases had no gene match. This clonotype was detected a few times. Its antigen is not known. The receptor was isolated from a woman in her 50s with Graves' hyperthyroidism that later progressed to Graves' ophthalmopathy. This chain uses TRBV12-3 or TRBV12-4 with TRBJ2-3, with 10 positions matching TRBD2. Sequenced input: blood. CDR3: CASGSTSGVSTDTQYF. Written as DNA, the CDR3 is TGTGCCAGCGGTTCCACTAGCGGGGTGAGCACAGATACGCAGTATTTT.